These 6 T cell receptor beta chains share one sample of origin, sequenced in a study of blood T cell repertoires in COVID-19. The repertoire was sequenced with immunoSEQ multiplex PCR; TCRdb's copy has only in-frame clones and lacks some. This sample has 130,000 or so clones, with roughly 81% found just once. Sequencing was carried out using PBMCs or T cells enriched from blood (not recorded which). These receptors were obtained from a woman in her forties or fifties with acute COVID-19.

V is TRBV12-1 and J is TRBJ1-6; the table's D call of TRBD1 was not tested on the DNA. TRBV12-1 is labeled a pseudogene. CDR3 size: 18 residues. CDR3 bases: TGTGCCAGCAGCTTCAACGGTAACTCAGGGGATTATAATTCACCCCTCCACTTT. Residues: CASSFNGNSGDYNSPLHF.

The chain couples TRBV11-2 to TRBJ2-7; D is ambiguous. The CDR3 totals 12 residues. Trimming took 0 bases from V and 3 from J, leaving 3 bases between them. The V gene's germline CDR1 is SGHAT and CDR2 FQNNGV. The CDR3, as DNA: TGTGCCAGCAGCTTAGATATCTACGAGCAGTACTTC. Protein product: CASSLDIYEQYF.

J is TRBJ1-1 and V is TRBV19; D call uncertain. Trimming cost V 6 bases and J 3 bases, with 17 bases left between them. CDR3 length: 15 residues. Germline loops: CDR1 LNHDA, CDR2 SQIVND (reference sequence). The CDR3 protein is CASREREVLDTEAFF. The CDR3, as DNA: TGTGCCAGTAGAGAGAGGGAAGTGTTGGACACTGAAGCTTTCTTT.

This sequence joins TRBV5-4 and TRBJ1-1; 8 bases agree with TRBD1. In germline, CDR1 is SGHNT, CDR2 YYREEE (reference sequence). CDR3 length: 14 residues. The J segment lost 5 bases and the V segment lost 2 bases, leaving 5 bases of the junction unmatched. The CDR3 loop is CASSLQGVRTEAFF. DNA of the CDR3: TGTGCCAGCAGCTTACAGGGGGTGAGAACTGAAGCTTTCTTT.

The chain combines TRBV2 with TRBJ2-2; 13 bases align to TRBD2. CDR3 length: 16 residues. The J segment lost 4 bases and the V segment lost 6 bases, leaving 5 bases of the junction unmatched. The germline gives CDR1 SNHLY, CDR2 FYNNEI. The CDR3 here is CASRRGTSGATGELFF. The DNA of the CDR3 is TGTGCCAGCAGGCGCGGGACTAGCGGGGCCACCGGGGAGCTGTTTTTT.

This clone has only a few counts. The rearrangement links TRBV19 to TRBJ1-1; 7 positions agree with TRBD1. Germline CDR1 and CDR2: LNHDA and SQIVND (reference sequence). This CDR3 spans 14 amino acids. V was clipped by 6 bases and J by 2 bases; unmatched bases: 6. DNA of the CDR3: TGTGCCAGTAGAGAGAGGGGGCTTAACACTGAAGCTTTCTTT. This translates into CASRERGLNTEAFF.